The entry below describes one T cell receptor beta chain. Antigen specificity is unknown. Only in-frame clones appear in the TCRdb table, and some are missing; sequencing was by immunoSEQ multiplex PCR. The table lists about 1,900,000 clones, around 96% of them singletons. CD8 cells classed as naive were CD45RO-negative and positively selected for CCR7, excluding terminally differentiated effector memory CD45RA+ cells. The sample is drawn from a study of shared clonotypes between healthy human individuals. Study-wide background: Donors consisted of a couple of women and three men between 18 and 49. Study findings and constraints: Investigators collected only blood, and repertoires in tissues likely differ. Larger estimated richness was generally seen in naive subsets than in memory subsets. Roughly 5% of naive CD4 clonotypes were common to a handful of donors.

The CDR3 runs 12 residues. The V and J ends lost 10 bases and 4 bases respectively, with 13 bases between them. Per the germline V gene, CDR1 is ENHRY and CDR2 is SYGVKD. V gene TRBV10-3 combines with J gene TRBJ2-5; D is possibly TRBD2 (6 bases). The TCR was taken from a man aged 18 to 35 in good health. Sequencing was done on a sample of naive CD8+ T cells sorted from blood. CDR3 sequence: CATGGDLETQYF. The CDR3 nucleotides read TGTGCCACTGGCGGGGACCTAGAGACCCAGTACTTC.